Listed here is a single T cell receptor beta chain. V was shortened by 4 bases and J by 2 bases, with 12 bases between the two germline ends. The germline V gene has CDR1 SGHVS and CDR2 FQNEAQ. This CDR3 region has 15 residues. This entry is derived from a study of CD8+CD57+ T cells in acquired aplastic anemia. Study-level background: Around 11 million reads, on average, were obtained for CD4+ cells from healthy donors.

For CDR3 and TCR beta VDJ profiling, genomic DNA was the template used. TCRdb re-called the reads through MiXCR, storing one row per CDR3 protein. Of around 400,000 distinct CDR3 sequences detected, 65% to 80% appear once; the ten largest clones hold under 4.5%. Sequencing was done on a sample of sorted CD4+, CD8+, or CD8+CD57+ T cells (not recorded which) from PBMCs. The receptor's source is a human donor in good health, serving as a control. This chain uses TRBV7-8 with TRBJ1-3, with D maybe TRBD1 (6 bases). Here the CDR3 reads CASSSSRGPGNTIYF. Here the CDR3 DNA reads TGTGCCAGCAGCTCCAGCAGGGGCCCTGGAAACACCATATATTTT. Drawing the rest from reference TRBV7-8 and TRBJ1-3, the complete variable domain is GAGVSQSPRYKVAKRGQDVALRCDPISGHVSLFWYQQALGQGPEFLTYFQNEAQLDKSGLPSDRFFAERPEGSVSTLKIQRTQQEDSAVYLCASSSSRGPGNTIYFGEGSWLTVV.